The clone carrying this T cell receptor (beta chain) was observed a handful of times. The antigen remains undetermined. V was cut by 1 base and J by 0 bases, with 6 bases left in between. Per the germline V gene, CDR1 is LGHNA and CDR2 is YSLEER. This CDR3 has 14 amino acids. These data come from a study of PD-1 blockade in classical Hodgkin lymphoma. Produced via immunoSEQ multiplex PCR; TCRdb's table is partial and in-frame only. The table has approximately 99,000 clones, 70% to 90% seen once; the top ten hold less than 20%. Findings and limits, study-wide: Prior to therapy, complete responders displayed diversity much like that of newly diagnosed patients. Newly diagnosed patients reportedly trailed healthy donors in baseline TCR diversity.

Every one of the patients relapsed after autologous stem cell transplantation (brentuximab vedotin exposure was variable). The sequence derives from a human donor with classical Hodgkin lymphoma. The material was peripheral blood mononuclear cells (PBMCs), obtained before the second cycle of nivolumab. The chain links TRBV4-3 to TRBJ1-1; D unclear. CDR3 sequence (DNA): TGCGCCAGCAGCCAAGTCTGGGTGAACACTGAAGCTTTCTTT. Residues: CASSQVWVNTEAFF.